The next 31 T cell receptor beta chains were all read from a single sample in a study of shared clonotypes between healthy human individuals. Libraries were prepared by immunoSEQ multiplex PCR; TCRdb keeps only in-frame clonotypes and omits some of them. The sample holds around 530,000 clones, roughly 72% seen once. The sequencing input was PBMCs. Every receptor here comes from a woman in her thirties or forties in good health. Some clones in this sample may be carry-over from other donors' samples.

J is TRBJ1-1 and V is TRBV7-8; D is uncertain. In germline, CDR1 is SGHVS, CDR2 FQNEAQ. CDR3 size: 13 residues. The V gene lost 1 base and the J gene lost 4 bases, with 7 bases spanning the gap. The chain's CDR3 is CASSLGPLTEAFF. CDR3 nucleotide sequence: TGTGCCAGCAGCTTAGGACCGCTCACTGAAGCTTTCTTT.

The CDR3 nucleotides are TGTGCCAGCAGCGAAGCGGGTCCCACCGAGCAGTACTTC. As protein: CASSEAGPTEQYF. The chain recombines TRBV7-9 with TRBJ2-7; TRBD2 might be the D (6 bases). CDR3 length equals 13 residues. Germline values: CDR1 SEHNR, CDR2 FQNEAQ (reference sequence). Trimming stripped 5 bases from V and 6 bases from J, with 14 bases between. Using reference TRBV7-9 and TRBJ2-7 for the parts outside the CDR3, the full variable domain is DTGVSQNPRHKITKRGQNVTFRCDPISEHNRLYWYRQTLGQGPEFLTYFQNEAQLEKSRLLSDRFSAERPKGSFSTLEIQRTEQGDSAMYLCASSEAGPTEQYFGPGTRLTVT.

Worth noting for this clone: The junction and the germline gene differ at one end; a read error may be behind it. This sequence joins TRBV5-1 and TRBJ1-4, with a possible D match to TRBD1 (5 bases). Germline V CDR1 and CDR2: SGHRS, YFSETQ. The CDR3 loop spans 14 amino acids. CDR3 coding DNA: TGCGCCAGCAGTTTGGGGACCCATAATGAAAAACTGTTTTTT. Encoded protein: CASSLGTHNEKLFF.

V usage is TRBV4-1 and J usage is TRBJ1-2; D is undetermined. The CDR3 spans 16 residues. Germline values: CDR1 MGHRA, CDR2 YSYEKL. Trimming took 1 base from V and 4 from J, leaving 16 bases between them. In DNA, the CDR3 is TGCGCCAGCAGCCAAGTGCGCCCCAAAGCGGGCTATGGCTACACCTTC. Its translation is CASSQVRPKAGYGYTF.

This rearrangement joins TRBV6-9 to TRBJ1-4, with 7 bases identical to TRBD1. V lost 6 bases, J lost 8 bases, and 12 bases stayed unmatched. The CDR3 spans 15 residues. Germline lookup yields CDR1 MNHGY and CDR2 SVAAGI. CDR3 region: CASRPPRQGREKLFF. CDR3 bases: TGTGCCAGCAGGCCTCCCCGACAGGGTCGGGAAAAACTGTTTTTT.

This clone was observed at least ten times. The V gene is TRBV28, the J gene TRBJ1-3; D uncertain. This CDR3 is 16 amino acids long. Between the trimmed V and J ends, which lost 4 bases and 0 bases, there was a span of 13 bases. Germline V gives CDR1 MDHEN, CDR2 SYDVKM. Here the CDR3 DNA reads TGTGCCAGCAGTTCTCCCCGCGGACTCTCTGGAAACACCATATATTTT. It specifies CASSSPRGLSGNTIYF.

A few counts support this clone. The CDR3 spells CASSLFGVVGAFF. The CDR3 DNA reads as TGTGCCAGCAGTCTATTCGGTGTTGTGGGGGCTTTCTTT. The V and J genes are TRBV5-6 and TRBJ1-1; unclear D gene. Germline V gives CDR1 SGHDT, CDR2 YYEEEE. This CDR3 is built from 13 residues. The ends were cut back, 5 bases at V and 11 bases at J, with 19 bases in the middle.

The chain uses TRBV2 and TRBJ2-7; TRBD1 matches at 7 bases. Germline V gene lookup returns CDR1 SNHLY and CDR2 FYNNEI. The CDR3 totals 14 residues. Trimming cost V 6 bases and J 0 bases; bases outside gene matches: 5. Written as DNA, the CDR3 is TGTGCCAGCAGAAGACAGGGAATCTCCTACGAGCAGTACTTC. Translating it yields CASRRQGISYEQYF.

The chain uses TRBV10-3 and TRBJ2-7, with 9 nucleotides matching TRBD2. The CDR3 is made up of 19 amino acids. The germline gives CDR1 ENHRY, CDR2 SYGVKD. With V trimmed by 7 bases and J by 0 bases, 19 bases remained unmatched. The CDR3, as DNA: TGTGCCATCATGGGGTCCCCGGGACTAGCAGGGGAGAACTCCTACGAGCAGTACTTC. Its translation is CAIMGSPGLAGENSYEQYF.

The chain couples TRBV5-1 to TRBJ2-5; D perhaps matches TRBD1 (6 bases). The ends were cut back, 1 base at V and 4 bases at J, with 11 bases in the middle. Germline-derived CDR1 and CDR2 are SGHRS and YFSETQ. CDR3 length: 14 residues. The CDR3 is CASSLTGSGETQYF. The CDR3 DNA reads as TGCGCCAGCAGCTTGACAGGGTCTGGAGAGACCCAGTACTTC.

This chain links TRBV5-8 with TRBJ1-4, with D tentatively TRBD1 (6 bases). The germline V gene encodes CDR1 SGHTS and CDR2 YDEGEE. Trimming removed 4 bases from V and 0 bases from J, with 16 bases in between. This CDR3 has 17 amino acids. The CDR3 region has the DNA TGTGCCAGCAGCCTGGGGGCCACACCTGCAACTAATGAAAAACTGTTTTTT. This encodes CASSLGATPATNEKLFF.

As regards this clone: Just one base apart from a much larger clone, this may be a read error. This chain links TRBV30 with TRBJ1-1; no clear D. Looked up from germline, CDR1 is GTSNPN and CDR2 is SVGIG (reference sequence). The CDR3 length is 14 residues. In nucleotides, the CDR3 is TGTGCCTGGAGTGTCGGCAGGCTAAACACTGAAGCTCTCTTT. The encoded protein is CAWSVGRLNTEALF.

The rearrangement links TRBV18 to TRBJ1-1; D ambiguous. V lost 3 bases, J lost 4 bases, and 15 bases lay in between. This CDR3 contains 15 residues. Germline V gene lookup returns CDR1 KGHSH and CDR2 LQKENI. The CDR3 loop is CASSPETELTTEAFF. The CDR3 DNA is TGTGCCAGCTCACCGGAGACGGAGCTTACCACTGAAGCTTTCTTT.

Comments on this clone: This is likely an artifact of a read error, given a far larger clone one base away. The conserved phenylalanine or tryptophan is not found at the CDR3 terminus, so this likely reflects a read error. This sequence joins TRBV6-5 and TRBJ2-7; 7 bases match TRBD2. The CDR3 is made up of 15 amino acids. Unmatched junction bases numbered 7, after V lost 5 bases and J lost 0 bases. CDR1 MNHEY and CDR2 SVGAGI come from the germline V gene. CDR3 coding DNA: TGTGCCAGCAGTCCATCTAGCGGACGCTCCTACGAGCAGTACCTC. Protein sequence: CASSPSSGRSYEQYL.

The chain recombines TRBV6-1 with TRBJ1-5; 10 bases fit TRBD1. Per germline, CDR1 MNHNS and CDR2 SASEGT. The CDR3 is made up of 14 amino acids. V trimming: 6 bases; J trimming: 5 bases; junction bases outside the gene matches: 4. CDR3 loop: CASRDRGLYQPQHF. DNA of the CDR3: TGTGCCAGCAGGGACAGGGGGTTGTATCAGCCCCAGCATTTT.

This rearrangement joins TRBV28 to TRBJ2-7; D is ambiguous. The germline V gene encodes CDR1 MDHEN and CDR2 SYDVKM. There are 11 residues in the CDR3. V was trimmed by 4 bases and J by 6 bases, leaving 7 bases between them. The DNA for the CDR3 is TGTGCCAGCAGTTGGGGTGGCGAGCAGTACTTC. It specifies CASSWGGEQYF. Supplemented by reference TRBV28 and TRBJ2-7, the full variable domain reads DVKVTQSSRYLVKRTGEKVFLECVQDMDHENMFWYRQDPGLGLRLIYFSYDVKMKEKGDIPEGYSVSREKKERFSLILESASTNQTSMYLCASSWGGEQYFGPGTRLTVT.

This clone was detected a few times. This chain links TRBV9 with TRBJ2-7; TRBD1 matches at 8 bases. After removal of 4 bases from V and 3 bases from J, the junction contained 9 bases not matched to a gene. There are 15 residues in the CDR3. Germline-derived CDR1 and CDR2 are SGDLS and YYNGEE. The CDR3 here is CASSPWTGRNYEQYF. CDR3 sequence (DNA): TGTGCCAGCAGCCCCTGGACAGGGCGTAACTACGAGCAGTACTTC.

This clone has ten or more counts. The chain has TRBV7-2 and TRBJ2-5; D may match TRBD1 or TRBD2 (5 bases each). V was shortened by 2 bases and J by 5 bases, with 12 bases between the two germline ends. CDR3 length: 14 amino acids. The germline V gene encodes CDR1 SGHTA and CDR2 FQGNSA. The CDR3 DNA is TGTGCCAGCAGCTTATATGCAGGGACGGAGACCCAGTACTTC. Residues: CASSLYAGTETQYF.

The genes are TRBV28 and TRBJ1-5; possible D gene TRBD1, 5 bases. The CDR3 consists of 14 residues. Germline values: CDR1 MDHEN, CDR2 SYDVKM. The V gene lost 8 bases and the J gene lost 6 bases, with 17 bases spanning the gap. CDR3 protein: CASCATDRVQPQHF. The CDR3 coding sequence is TGTGCCAGCTGTGCGACAGATAGGGTTCAGCCCCAGCATTTT.

The chain links TRBV2 to TRBJ2-3; 11 positions match TRBD2. CDR1 is SNHLY, CDR2 FYNNEI, per germline. The J segment lost 5 bases and the V segment lost 3 bases, leaving 4 bases of the junction unmatched. This CDR3 is 15 amino acids long. CDR3 DNA sequence: TGTGCCAGCAGTGAGAGGCTAGCGGGAGGAGATACGCAGTATTTT. Translation gives CASSERLAGGDTQYF.

The chain carries TRBV28 and TRBJ1-2; D uncertain. CDR1 is MDHEN, CDR2 SYDVKM, per germline. With 2 bases removed from V and 1 base from J, the gap between germline ends came to 5 bases. This CDR3 has 13 amino acids. This CDR3 reads CASSLGLNYGYTF. Here the CDR3 DNA reads TGTGCCAGCAGTTTAGGCCTTAACTATGGCTACACCTTC.

DNA for the CDR3: TGTGCCAGCAGTGCGGGACCGACAGGGGATAGCAATCAGCCCCAGCATTTT. This codes for CASSAGPTGDSNQPQHF. The chain is built from TRBV28 and TRBJ1-5; 8 bases fit TRBD1. The CDR3 sequence is 17 residues long. Germline values: CDR1 MDHEN, CDR2 SYDVKM. The V segment lost 5 bases and the J segment 0 bases; nucleotides outside the gene matches: 9.

Points on this clone: A much bigger clone sits one base away, suggesting this may be a read error. V usage is TRBV7-6 and J usage is TRBJ2-7; D uncertain. This CDR3 comprises 12 residues. Germline assignment: CDR1 SGHVS and CDR2 FNYEAQ. V lost 0 bases to trimming and J lost 5 bases, with 5 bases between them. This CDR3 is CASSLAFHEQYF. CDR3 sequence (DNA): TGTGCCAGCAGCTTAGCGTTCCACGAGCAGTACTTC.

The CDR3 DNA reads as TGTGCCAGCAGTTTTTCGGAGGGCCGCGCTGAAGCTTTCTTT. Its protein is CASSFSEGRAEAFF. This chain links TRBV28 with TRBJ1-1; the D is unclear. The V end lost 3 bases, the J end lost 6 bases, and 14 bases lay between the germline ends. Germline CDR1 is MDHEN and CDR2 is SYDVKM. CDR3 size: 14 residues.

The rearrangement uses TRBV4-3 and TRBJ1-4, with D maybe TRBD1 (5 bases). The V and J ends lost 8 bases and 3 bases respectively, with 10 bases between them. The CDR3 runs 13 residues. CDR1 and CDR2 from the germline V gene are LGHNA and YSLEER. CDR3 bases: TGCGCCAGCCGTGGGGGTGCTAATGAAAAACTGTTTTTT. It encodes CASRGGANEKLFF.

Comment on this clone: The junction differs from germline at one of its ends, possibly a read error. The V gene is TRBV30, the J gene TRBJ1-2; D is possibly TRBD1 (6 bases). This CDR3 comprises 14 residues. The V gene's germline CDR1 is GTSNPN and CDR2 SVGIG (reference sequence). The CDR3 DNA is TGCGCCACGGTCAGGGGACTTGATAACTATGGCTACACCTTC. It codes for CATVRGLDNYGYTF.

V and J are TRBV7-9 and TRBJ1-2; TRBD1 matches at 9 bases. With 4 bases clipped from V and 5 bases from J, the junction kept 2 bases outside the gene matches. Germline V gene sequence: CDR1 SEHNR, CDR2 FQNEAQ (reference sequence). The CDR3 runs to 13 residues. In DNA form, the CDR3 reads TGTGCCAGCAGCTGGGACAGGGTATATGGCTACACCTTC. It specifies CASSWDRVYGYTF.

The V gene is TRBV2, the J gene TRBJ1-5; 7 bases fit TRBD1. Losses at the gene ends were 6 bases for V and 4 bases for J; bases not matched to a gene: 9. The germline gives CDR1 SNHLY, CDR2 FYNNEI. This CDR3 has 15 residues. The CDR3 region is CASRARTGVNQPQHF. The CDR3 coding sequence is TGTGCCAGCAGGGCCCGGACAGGAGTGAATCAGCCCCAGCATTTT.

This chain joins TRBV29-1 and TRBJ2-5; perhaps TRBD2 as D (6 bases). V was shortened by 7 bases and J by 2 bases, with 11 bases between the two germline ends. The CDR3 totals 12 residues. The germline gives CDR1 SQVTM, CDR2 ANQGSEA. CDR3 in DNA: TGCAGCGGGTCGGGGGATCAAGAGACCCAGTACTTC. Its translation: CSGSGDQETQYF.

J is TRBJ2-3 and V is TRBV19; D tentatively reads TRBD1 or TRBD2 (6 bases each). Trimming shortened V by 1 base and J by 2 bases, and 16 bases separated the two germline ends. This CDR3 is built from 17 residues. Germline assignment: CDR1 LNHDA and CDR2 SQIVND (reference sequence). The CDR3 region is CASSIAHLGGHTDTQYF. CDR3 bases: TGTGCCAGTAGTATAGCCCACCTAGGGGGGCACACAGATACGCAGTATTTT.

The chain carries TRBV4-1 and TRBJ2-2; the D gene could be TRBD1 or TRBD2 (5 bases each). The V gene lost 2 bases and the J gene lost 7 bases, with 11 bases spanning the gap. Germline values: CDR1 MGHRA, CDR2 YSYEKL. The CDR3 totals 14 residues. This CDR3 reads CASSQPSGSGELFF. CDR3 nucleotides: TGCGCCAGCAGCCAACCGTCAGGGAGCGGGGAGCTGTTTTTT.